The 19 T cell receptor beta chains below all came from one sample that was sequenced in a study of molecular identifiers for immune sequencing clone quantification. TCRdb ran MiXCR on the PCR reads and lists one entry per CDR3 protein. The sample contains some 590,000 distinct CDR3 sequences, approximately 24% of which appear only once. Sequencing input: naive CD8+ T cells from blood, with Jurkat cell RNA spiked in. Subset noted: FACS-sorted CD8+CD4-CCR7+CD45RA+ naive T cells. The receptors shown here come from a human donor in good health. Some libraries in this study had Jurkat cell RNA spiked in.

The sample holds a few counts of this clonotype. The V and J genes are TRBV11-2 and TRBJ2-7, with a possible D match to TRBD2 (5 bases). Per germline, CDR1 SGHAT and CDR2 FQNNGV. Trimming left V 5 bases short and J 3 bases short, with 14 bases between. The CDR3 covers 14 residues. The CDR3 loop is CASSTLENLYEQYF. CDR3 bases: TGTGCCAGCAGCACACTAGAAAACCTCTACGAGCAGTACTTC.

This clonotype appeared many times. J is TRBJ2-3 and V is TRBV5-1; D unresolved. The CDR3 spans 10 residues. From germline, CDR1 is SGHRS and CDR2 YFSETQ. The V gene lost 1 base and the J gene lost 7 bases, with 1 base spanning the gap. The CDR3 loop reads CASSLYTQYF. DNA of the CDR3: TGCGCCAGCAGCTTGTATACGCAGTATTTT.

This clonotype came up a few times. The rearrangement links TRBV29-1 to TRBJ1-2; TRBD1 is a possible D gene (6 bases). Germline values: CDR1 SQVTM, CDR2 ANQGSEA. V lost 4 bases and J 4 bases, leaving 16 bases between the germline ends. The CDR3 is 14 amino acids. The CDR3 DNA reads TGCAGCGTTGTTACTTGGGGGCTGGGCTATGGCTACACCTTC. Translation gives CSVVTWGLGYGYTF.

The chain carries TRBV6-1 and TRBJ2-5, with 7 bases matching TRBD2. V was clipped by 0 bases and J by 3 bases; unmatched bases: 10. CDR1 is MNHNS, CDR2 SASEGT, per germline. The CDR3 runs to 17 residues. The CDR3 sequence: CASSEALLTSEKETQYF. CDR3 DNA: TGTGCCAGCAGTGAAGCGCTCTTAACTAGCGAAAAAGAGACCCAGTACTTC.

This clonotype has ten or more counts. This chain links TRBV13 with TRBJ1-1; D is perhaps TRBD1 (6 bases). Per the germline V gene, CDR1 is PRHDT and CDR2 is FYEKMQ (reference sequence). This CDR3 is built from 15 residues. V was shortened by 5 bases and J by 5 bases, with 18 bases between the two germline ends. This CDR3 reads CASSLKGVVETEAFF. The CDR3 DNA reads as TGTGCCAGCAGCCTCAAGGGGGTAGTGGAGACTGAAGCTTTCTTT.

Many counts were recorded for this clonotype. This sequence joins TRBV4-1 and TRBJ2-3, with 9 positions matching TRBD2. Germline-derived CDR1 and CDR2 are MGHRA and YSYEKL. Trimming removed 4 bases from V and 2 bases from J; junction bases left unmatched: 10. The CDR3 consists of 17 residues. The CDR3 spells CASSLPPGLALTDTQYF. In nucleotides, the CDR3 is TGCGCCAGCAGCCTCCCCCCGGGACTAGCCCTCACAGATACGCAGTATTTT.

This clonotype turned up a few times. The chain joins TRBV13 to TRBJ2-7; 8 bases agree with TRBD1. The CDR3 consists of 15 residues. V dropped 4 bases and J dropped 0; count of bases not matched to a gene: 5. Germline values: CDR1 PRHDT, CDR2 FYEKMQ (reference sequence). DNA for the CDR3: TGTGCCAGCAGCTCAGGGGGCCGCGACTCCTACGAGCAGTACTTC. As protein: CASSSGGRDSYEQYF.

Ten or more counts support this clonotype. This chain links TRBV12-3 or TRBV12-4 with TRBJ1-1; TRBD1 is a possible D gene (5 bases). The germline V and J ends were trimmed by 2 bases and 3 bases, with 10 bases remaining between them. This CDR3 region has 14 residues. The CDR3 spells CASSLLGEDTEAFF. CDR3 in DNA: TGTGCCAGCAGTTTATTGGGGGAGGACACTGAAGCTTTCTTT.

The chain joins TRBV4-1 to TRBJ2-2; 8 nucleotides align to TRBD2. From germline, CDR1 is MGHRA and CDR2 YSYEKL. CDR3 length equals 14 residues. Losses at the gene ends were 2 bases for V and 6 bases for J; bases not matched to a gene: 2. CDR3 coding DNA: TGCGCCAGCAGCCAACCGACTAGCGCCGGGGAGCTGTTTTTT. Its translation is CASSQPTSAGELFF.

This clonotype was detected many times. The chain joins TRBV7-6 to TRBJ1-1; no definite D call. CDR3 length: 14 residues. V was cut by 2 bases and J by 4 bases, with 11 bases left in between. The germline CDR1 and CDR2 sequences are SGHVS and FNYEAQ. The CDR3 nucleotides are TGTGCCAGCAGCTTATCCCTAGTGGGCACTGAAGCTTTCTTT. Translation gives CASSLSLVGTEAFF.

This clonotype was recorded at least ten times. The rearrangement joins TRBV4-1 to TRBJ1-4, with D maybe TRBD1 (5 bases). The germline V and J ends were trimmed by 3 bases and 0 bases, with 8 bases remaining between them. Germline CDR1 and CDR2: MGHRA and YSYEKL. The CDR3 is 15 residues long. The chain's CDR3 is CASSHRQPTNEKLFF. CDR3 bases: TGCGCCAGCAGCCACCGACAGCCAACTAATGAAAAACTGTTTTTT.

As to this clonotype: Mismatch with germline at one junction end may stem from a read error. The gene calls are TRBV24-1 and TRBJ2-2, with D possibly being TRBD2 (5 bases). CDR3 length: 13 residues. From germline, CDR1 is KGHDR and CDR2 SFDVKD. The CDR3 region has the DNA TGTGCCACCAGCGCTTGGTGCTCCGGGGAGCTGCTATTT. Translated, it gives CATSAWCSGELLF.

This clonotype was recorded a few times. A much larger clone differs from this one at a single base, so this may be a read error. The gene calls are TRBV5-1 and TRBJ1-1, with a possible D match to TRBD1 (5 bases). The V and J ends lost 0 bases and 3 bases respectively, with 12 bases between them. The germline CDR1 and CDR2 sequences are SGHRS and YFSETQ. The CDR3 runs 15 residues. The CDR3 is CASSLAFDSDTEAFF. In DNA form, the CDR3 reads TGCGCCAGCAGCTTGGCTTTCGACAGTGACACTGAAGCTTTCTTT.

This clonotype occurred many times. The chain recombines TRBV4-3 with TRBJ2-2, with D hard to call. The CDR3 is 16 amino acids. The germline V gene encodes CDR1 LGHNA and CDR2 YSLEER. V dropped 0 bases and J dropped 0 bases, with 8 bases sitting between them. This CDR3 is CASSQDALTNTGELFF. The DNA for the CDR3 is TGCGCCAGCAGCCAAGATGCACTAACGAACACCGGGGAGCTGTTTTTT.

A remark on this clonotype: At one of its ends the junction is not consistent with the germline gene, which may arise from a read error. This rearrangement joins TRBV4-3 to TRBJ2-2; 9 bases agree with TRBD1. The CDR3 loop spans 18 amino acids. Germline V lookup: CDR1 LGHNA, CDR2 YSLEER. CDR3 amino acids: CASSQLTGTGKNAGELFF. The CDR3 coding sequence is TGCGCCAGCAGCCAATTGACCGGGACAGGGAAGAACGCCGGGGAGCTGTTTTTT.

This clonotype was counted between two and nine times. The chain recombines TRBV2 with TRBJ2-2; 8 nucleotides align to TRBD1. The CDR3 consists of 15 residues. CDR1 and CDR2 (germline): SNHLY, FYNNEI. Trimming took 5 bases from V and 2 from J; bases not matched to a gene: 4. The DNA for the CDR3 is TGTGCCAGCAGTACGGACAGGGCAAACACCGGGGAGCTGTTTTTT. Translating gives CASSTDRANTGELFF.

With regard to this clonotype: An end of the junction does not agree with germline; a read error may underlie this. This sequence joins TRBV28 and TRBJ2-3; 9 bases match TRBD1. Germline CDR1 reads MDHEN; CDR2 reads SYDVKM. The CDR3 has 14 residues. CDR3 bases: TGTGCCAGCGGTTTGACAGGGGGAGCGGATACGCAGTATTTT. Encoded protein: CASGLTGGADTQYF.

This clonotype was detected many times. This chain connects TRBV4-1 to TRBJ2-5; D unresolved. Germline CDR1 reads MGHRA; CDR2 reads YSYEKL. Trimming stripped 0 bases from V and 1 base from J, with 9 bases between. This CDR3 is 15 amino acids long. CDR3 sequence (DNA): TGCGCCAGCAGCCAAGATCTGGGCTCCCAAGAGACCCAGTACTTC. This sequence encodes CASSQDLGSQETQYF.

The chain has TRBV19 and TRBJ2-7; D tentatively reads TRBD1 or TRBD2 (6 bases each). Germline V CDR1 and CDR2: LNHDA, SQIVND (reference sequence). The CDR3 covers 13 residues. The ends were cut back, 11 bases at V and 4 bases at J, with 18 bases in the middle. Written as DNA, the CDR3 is TGTGCCGCGGGGCCAGGGGTGGCGTACGAGCAGTACTTC. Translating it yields CAAGPGVAYEQYF.